The rows below give T cell receptor beta chains drawn from one sample of a study of T-cell reconstitution after alpha-beta-depleted transplantation in children. TCRdb analysed the PCR reads with MiXCR anew, one entry per CDR3 protein. The sample consists of about 900,000 distinct CDR3 sequences, about 31% of them appearing once. This sample comprised PBMCs, mostly from graft donor cells, obtained 360 days after TCRalphabeta/CD19-depleted stem cell transplant. The source of these receptors is a boy under three years old who had a stem cell transplant for SCID, so the T cells may come from the graft donor. CDR3s include the opening cysteine and the closing phenylalanine or tryptophan. D genes are given only for firm matches. Clone size appears in some rows only: once, few, many, or a class for an expanded clone.

TRBV7-6	TRBD2	TRBJ2-3	-	TGTGCCAGCAGCTTAGGACTAGCGGGAAGGGCAGGCCGCACAGATACGCAGTATTTT	CASSLGLAGRAGRTDTQYF
TRBV12-3/TRBV12-4	TRBD2	TRBJ2-1	-	TGTGCCAGCAGGCTAGCTAGCGGGGGGGCCGGTTCGGAGTTCTTC	CASRLASGGAGSEFF
TRBV12-3/TRBV12-4	TRBD1	TRBJ2-1	few	TGTGCCAGCAACGCCCCGACAGGGACCATCTACAATGAGCAGTTCTTC	CASNAPTGTIYNEQFF
TRBV20-1	-	TRBJ2-3	-	TGCAGTGCTAGAGGAGGGTTCGGAACAGATACGCAGTATTTT	CSARGGFGTDTQYF
TRBV7-9	-	TRBJ1-1	-	TGTGCCAGCAGCACCCTAAGACAGGACCCGAACACTGAAGCTTTCTTT	CASSTLRQDPNTEAFF
TRBV5-1	TRBD2	TRBJ2-7	few	TGCGCCAGCAGCCAGGGGGGGACTAGCGGGTTCTACGAGCAGTACTTC	CASSQGGTSGFYEQYF
TRBV2	TRBD1	TRBJ1-1	few	TGTGCCAGCACCTACAGGGGGCAAGGGACTGAAGCTTTCTTT	CASTYRGQGTEAFF
TRBV12-3/TRBV12-4	-	TRBJ2-5	-	TGTGCCAGCAGTTTAGGCCGCAGGTGGGGGGAGACCCAGTACTTC	CASSLGRRWGETQYF
TRBV6-2/TRBV6-3	-	TRBJ1-2	few	TGTGCCAGCAGTTCCGTACGGGAGCATTATGGCTACACCTTC	CASSSVREHYGYTF
TRBV25-1	TRBD1	TRBJ2-1	-	TGTGCCAGCAGTCCCCTAACAGGGGGCAATGAGCAGTTCTTC	CASSPLTGGNEQFF
TRBV4-1	TRBD1	TRBJ1-5	many	TGTGCCAGCAGCCCTGGACAGGGCAGCAATCAGCCCCAGCATTTT	CASSPGQGSNQPQHF
TRBV12-3/TRBV12-4	-	TRBJ2-1	few	TGTGCCAGCAATCCTCAGGGTTTTGGCAATGAGCAGTTCTTC	CASNPQGFGNEQFF
TRBV7-7	-	TRBJ2-2	few	TGTGCCAGCAGCCTACAGAGTACACCGAACACCGGGGAGCTGTTTTTT	CASSLQSTPNTGELFF
TRBV21-1	-	TRBJ1-5	-	TGTGCCAGCAGCGTCCGCCGGGACAGGGCCCACAATAGCAATCAGCCCCAGCATTTT	CASSVRRDRAHNSNQPQHF
TRBV20-1	TRBD2	TRBJ2-1	few	TGCAGTGCTAGGTCTAGCGGACAGCAGTTCTTC	CSARSSGQQFF
TRBV20-1	-	TRBJ2-3	-	TGCAGTGCTAGAGATTCGGCTGGGCCCGGTACGCAGTATTTT	CSARDSAGPGTQYF